This T cell receptor beta chain was retrieved from a study of spatial heterogeneity in lung cancer. General study findings and limits: The study found ubiquitous expanded tumor TCRs in blood more at resection than follow-up.

A distinct unique molecular identifier was carried by each TCR cDNA molecule. MiXCR, applied by TCRdb to the 5' RACE reads, yields one record per CDR3 protein. This sample has tens of thousands of distinct CDR3 sequences, with over 8.5% found just once. In its sample, this clonotype was seen a few times. The target antigen is unknown. The germline gives CDR1 DFQATT, CDR2 SNEGSKA (reference sequence). The CDR3 is made up of 15 amino acids. V lost 0 bases and J lost 3, with 15 bases in between. Described time point: sample taken at primary tumor resection. Unsorted whole RNA from tumor, nontumor lung or frozen PBMC underwent sequencing.

This TCR was sampled from a male donor with early-stage non-small cell lung cancer. Sequenced here: PBMCs, sampled at surgery. This sequence joins TRBV20-1 and TRBJ2-7, with D perhaps being TRBD1 or TRBD2 (6 bases each). The CDR3 coding sequence is TGCAGTGCTAGAGATATGGCCGGGGGCCTCTACGAGCAGTACTTC. Protein sequence: CSARDMAGGLYEQYF.